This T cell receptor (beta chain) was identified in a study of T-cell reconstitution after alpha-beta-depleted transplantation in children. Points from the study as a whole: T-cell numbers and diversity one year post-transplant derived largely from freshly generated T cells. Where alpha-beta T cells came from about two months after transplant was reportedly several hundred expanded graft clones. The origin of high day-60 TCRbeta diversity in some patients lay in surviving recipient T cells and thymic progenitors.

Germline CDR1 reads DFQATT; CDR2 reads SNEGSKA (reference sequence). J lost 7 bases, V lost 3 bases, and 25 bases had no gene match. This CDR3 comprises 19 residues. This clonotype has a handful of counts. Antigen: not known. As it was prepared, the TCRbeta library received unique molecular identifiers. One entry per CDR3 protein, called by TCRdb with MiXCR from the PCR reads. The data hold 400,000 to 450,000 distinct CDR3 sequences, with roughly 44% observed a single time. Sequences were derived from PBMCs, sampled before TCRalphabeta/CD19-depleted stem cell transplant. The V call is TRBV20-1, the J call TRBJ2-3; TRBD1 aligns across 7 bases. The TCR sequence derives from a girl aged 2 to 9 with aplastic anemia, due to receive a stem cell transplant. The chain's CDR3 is CSARALEDRAPMPSYTQYF. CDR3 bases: TGCAGTGCTAGGGCTCTTGAAGACAGGGCCCCTATGCCTTCCTATACGCAGTATTTT.